This TCR beta chain was sequenced during a study of T cells in Graves' hyperthyroidism and ophthalmopathy. Notes on the study in general: Blood also carried most thyroid clonotypes expanded above 0.001. From stable hyperthyroidism, ophthalmopathy was separated by a 13 V-J model.

Hyperthyroidism had been newly diagnosed in patients aged 18 to 65, and its duration was under 2 months. Diagnosis rested on symptoms, serum thyroxine and TRAb, thyroid ultrasound, and orbital computed tomography. As to this clonotype: What it recognizes is unknown.

The ends lost 3 bases at V and 3 bases at J; junction bases unmatched: 3. CDR1 is GTSNPN and CDR2 is SVGIG in the germline V gene (reference sequence). CDR3 length equals 13 residues. Researchers amplified the TCR beta CDR3 regions from RNA transcripts. The primer set for the first-round RT-PCR of the TCR CDR3 was HTBI. TCRdb re-called the multiplex PCR reads with MiXCR, one entry per CDR3 protein. The repertoire holds more than 600,000 distinct CDR3 sequences, with around 15% as singletons. The TCR comes from a man between 18 and 35 years old with Graves' hyperthyroidism. The sample was blood. The chain links TRBV30 to TRBJ2-7; 9 bases line up with TRBD1. CDR3 DNA: TGTGCCTGGAGCCGGGACAGGGACTACGAGCAGTACTTC. This codes for CAWSRDRDYEQYF.